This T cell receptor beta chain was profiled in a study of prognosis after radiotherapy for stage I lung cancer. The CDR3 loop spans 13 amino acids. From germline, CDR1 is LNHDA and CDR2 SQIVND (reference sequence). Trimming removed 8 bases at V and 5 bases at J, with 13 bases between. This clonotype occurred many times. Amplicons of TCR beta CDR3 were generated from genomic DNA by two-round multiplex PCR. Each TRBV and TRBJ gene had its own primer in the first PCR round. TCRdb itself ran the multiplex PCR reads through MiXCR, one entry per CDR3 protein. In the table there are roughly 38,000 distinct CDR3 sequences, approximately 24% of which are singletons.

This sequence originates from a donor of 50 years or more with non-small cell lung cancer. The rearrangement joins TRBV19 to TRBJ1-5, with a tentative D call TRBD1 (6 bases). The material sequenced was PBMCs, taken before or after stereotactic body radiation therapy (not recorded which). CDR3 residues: CASEGGVYQPQHF. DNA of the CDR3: TGTGCCAGTGAGGGGGGGGTTTATCAGCCCCAGCATTTT. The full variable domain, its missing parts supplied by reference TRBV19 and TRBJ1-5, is DGGITQSPKYLFRKEGQNVTLSCEQNLNHDAMYWYRQDPGQGLRLIYYSQIVNDFQKGDIAEGYSVSREKKESFPLTVTSAQKNPTAFYLCASEGGVYQPQHFGDGTRLSIL.